Listed below are T cell receptor beta chains from one sample, sequenced in a study of T cell responses to AZD1222 COVID-19 vaccine. Sequencing was performed with immunoSEQ multiplex PCR; in TCRdb, only in-frame clones are kept and a portion is missing. The data hold around 140,000 clones, with about nine tenths observed a single time. Sequencing was performed on peripheral blood, taken on day 0 of AZD1222 vaccination. These receptor sequences come from an adult in good health. Both conserved end residues are part of each CDR3. The D gene is left open where the match is weak. Rows give clone size only sometimes, using once, few, many, or a class for an expanded clone.

j_call,clone_size,v_call,d_call,cdr3_nt,cdr3_aa
TRBJ1-6,NA,TRBV19,NA,TGTGCCAGTACCTCGAGCTCCTATAATTCACCCCTCCACTTT,CASTSSSYNSPLHF
TRBJ1-2,few,TRBV2,NA,TGTGCCAGCAGGGGGGACGGCGCCCACTATGGCTACACCTTC,CASRGDGAHYGYTF
TRBJ2-3,NA,TRBV20-1,NA,TGCAGTGTCCCTGATCCGGGGGTTCAGTATTTT,CSVPDPGVQYF
TRBJ1-3,NA,TRBV7-9,TRBD1,TGTGCCAGCCTTGGGGGGACAGCGGTGGGAAACACCATATATTTT,CASLGGTAVGNTIYF
TRBJ2-1,few,TRBV2,NA,TGTGCCAGCAGGGGCCCCGGGGCCTACAATGAGCAGTTCTTC,CASRGPGAYNEQFF
TRBJ1-5,once,TRBV5-1,TRBD1,TGCGCCAGCAGCTCTGGACAGGGCCCCAATCAGCCCCAGCATTTT,CASSSGQGPNQPQHF
TRBJ2-7,NA,TRBV30,TRBD1,TGTGCCTGGAGTGCTCGACAGGGGTGGTACGAGCAGTACTTC,CAWSARQGWYEQYF
TRBJ2-2,NA,TRBV9,NA,TGTGCCAGCAGCGTTGGCAGATACACCGGGGAGCTGTTTTTT,CASSVGRYTGELFF
TRBJ2-2,NA,TRBV6-6,NA,TGTGCCAGCCGGTCCGTCGGGGTGAACACCGGGGAGCTGTTTTTT,CASRSVGVNTGELFF
TRBJ1-1,NA,TRBV30,NA,TGTGCCTGGAGTTCAGGGGCTAACACTGAAGCTTTCTTT,CAWSSGANTEAFF
TRBJ2-4,NA,TRBV4-3,TRBD1,TGCGCCAGCAGCCCAGACAGGGGTAACGGAATTGGGTCCAAAAACATTCAGTACTTC,CASSPDRGNGIGSKNIQYF
TRBJ2-1,NA,TRBV14,NA,TGTGCCAGCAGCCAAGAAATCAGCGGTGAGCAGTTCTTC,CASSQEISGEQFF
TRBJ1-3,NA,TRBV5-6,NA,TGTGCCAGCAGCCTGTCCGGGAACACCATATATTTT,CASSLSGNTIYF
TRBJ2-2,NA,TRBV7-2,NA,TGTGCCAGCATCATGACTAGGGACACCGGGGAGCTGTTTTTT,CASIMTRDTGELFF
TRBJ1-1,NA,TRBV3-1/TRBV3-2,NA,NA,CASSQVKKLSF
TRBJ2-4,NA,TRBV11-2,NA,TGTGCCAGCAGCTCGGAATCCAAAAACATTCAGTACTTC,CASSSESKNIQYF
TRBJ1-2,NA,TRBV4-1,NA,TGCGCCAGCAGCCACGTTGGGGCCCCGAACTATGGCTACACCTTC,CASSHVGAPNYGYTF
TRBJ2-5,once,TRBV3-1/TRBV3-2,NA,TGTGCCAGCAGCCCCCCCTTCGCGTCGGGGGAGACCCAGTACTTC,CASSPPFASGETQYF
TRBJ2-7,once,TRBV6-5,TRBD1,TGTGCCAGCAGTTACTCGGGACAGGGTTCCTACGAGCAGTACTTC,CASSYSGQGSYEQYF
TRBJ2-1,NA,TRBV7-9,NA,TGTGCCAGCGCGGGACAGAGCTCCTACAATGAGCAGTTCTTC,CASAGQSSYNEQFF
TRBJ2-3,NA,TRBV7-9,NA,TGTGCCAGCAGCTCACTCCAGGACCCCACAGATACGCAGTATTTT,CASSSLQDPTDTQYF
TRBJ1-4,once,TRBV30,NA,TGTGCCTGGACACTGAATGAAAAACTGTTTTTT,CAWTLNEKLFF
TRBJ1-2,NA,TRBV2,TRBD1,TGTGCCAGCAGGCCGGGACAGGGGGGAGGTGGCTACACCTTC,CASRPGQGGGGYTF
TRBJ2-2,NA,TRBV5-1,TRBD1,TGCGCCACGTGGACAGGGGGCGCCGATACCGGGGAGCTGTTTTTT,CATWTGGADTGELFF
TRBJ2-7,NA,TRBV14,TRBD1,TGTGCCAGCAGCCAGAGGGACAGGGCAAGGGACGAGCAGTACTTC,CASSQRDRARDEQYF
TRBJ2-2,NA,TRBV11-3,NA,TGTGCCAGCAGCCCCGGGGGGCCCGGGGAGCTGTTTTTT,CASSPGGPGELFF
TRBJ1-2,NA,TRBV6-6,TRBD1,TGTGCCAGCAGTTACTCGCCAGGGGGTTATGGCTACACCTTC,CASSYSPGGYGYTF
TRBJ1-5,NA,TRBV7-9,NA,TGTGCCAGCAGCTTAGGAGACACCCCGAATCAGCCCCAGCATTTT,CASSLGDTPNQPQHF
TRBJ1-1,NA,TRBV19,NA,TGTGCCAGTAGTATATGGTCTGAAGCTTTCTTT,CASSIWSEAFF
TRBJ2-1,NA,TRBV4-3,NA,TGCGCCAGCAGCCGATTATTAGGAGATGAGCAGTTCTTC,CASSRLLGDEQFF
TRBJ2-1,NA,TRBV11-1,NA,TGTGCCAGCAGCCCCATGCACAATGAGCAGTTCTTC,CASSPMHNEQFF
TRBJ1-1,NA,TRBV10-2,NA,TGCGCCAGCAGAATGCAGGACCCCAAGGTGAACACTGAAGCTTTCTTT,CASRMQDPKVNTEAFF
TRBJ2-1,NA,TRBV6-5,NA,TGTGCCAGTAAACTAGATAACGGTGGGAATGAGCAGTTCTTC,CASKLDNGGNEQFF
TRBJ1-3,NA,TRBV12-5,TRBD1,TGTGCTAGTGGTTCATCCAGGACAGGGCTAATCCTCTCTGGAAACACCATATATTTT,CASGSSRTGLILSGNTIYF
TRBJ2-5,NA,TRBV2,NA,TGTGCCAGCAGTGATGTTGGGGCAGAGACCCAGTACTTC,CASSDVGAETQYF
TRBJ2-7,NA,TRBV19,TRBD2,TGTGCCAGTAGTACCAGCGGGAGGCTTGGGGAGCAGTACTTC,CASSTSGRLGEQYF
TRBJ1-2,NA,TRBV11-2,NA,TGTGCCAGCAGCTTAGATCAGGGTGCCTATGGCTACACCTTC,CASSLDQGAYGYTF
TRBJ2-2,NA,TRBV12-2,NA,TGTGCAAGTCGCTCCAGGGTGGTCGGGGAGCTGTTTTTT,CASRSRVVGELFF
TRBJ1-2,NA,TRBV15,NA,TGTGCCACCAGCAGAGCTCCAGGCAGGGGATACGACTCGTATGGCTACACCTTC,CATSRAPGRGYDSYGYTF
TRBJ1-5,NA,TRBV9,NA,TGTGCCAGCAGCGTAGCGGATACAGGAAATCAGCCCCAGCATTTT,CASSVADTGNQPQHF
TRBJ1-2,NA,TRBV5-6,NA,TGTGCCAGCAGCTTGAGGCGCAGAGCTAACTATGGCTACACCTTC,CASSLRRRANYGYTF
TRBJ1-1,NA,TRBV18,TRBD1,TGTGCCAGCTCCCCGAATCCGGGACAGGGGGCCGGTGAAGCTTTCTTT,CASSPNPGQGAGEAFF
TRBJ1-4,NA,TRBV10-2,NA,TGCGCCAGCACTCCGGGATTTCGTGAAAAACTGTTTTTT,CASTPGFREKLFF
TRBJ1-1,NA,TRBV19,NA,TGTGCCAGTAGTATACAGGCGGACACTGAAGCTTTCTTT,CASSIQADTEAFF
TRBJ1-3,NA,TRBV5-1,TRBD1,TGCGCCAGCAGCTTGGGGGGACAGGTGCTGAGAAACACCATATATTTT,CASSLGGQVLRNTIYF
TRBJ1-4,NA,TRBV7-9,TRBD1,TGTGCCAGCAGCCTCCTCGAGCAGGGGGGTTGGGAAAAACTGTTTTTT,CASSLLEQGGWEKLFF
TRBJ2-7,NA,TRBV3-1/TRBV3-2,TRBD2,TGTGCCAGCAGCCAAACGTCGGGGGGCTACGAGCAGTACTTC,CASSQTSGGYEQYF
TRBJ2-1,once,TRBV29-1,TRBD1,TGCAGCGTCGTCCGGACAGGGGGTAACTACAATGAGCAGTTCTTC,CSVVRTGGNYNEQFF
TRBJ1-1,NA,TRBV6-5,NA,TGTGCCAGCGGACGGGACACCTACAACACTGAAGCTTTCTTT,CASGRDTYNTEAFF